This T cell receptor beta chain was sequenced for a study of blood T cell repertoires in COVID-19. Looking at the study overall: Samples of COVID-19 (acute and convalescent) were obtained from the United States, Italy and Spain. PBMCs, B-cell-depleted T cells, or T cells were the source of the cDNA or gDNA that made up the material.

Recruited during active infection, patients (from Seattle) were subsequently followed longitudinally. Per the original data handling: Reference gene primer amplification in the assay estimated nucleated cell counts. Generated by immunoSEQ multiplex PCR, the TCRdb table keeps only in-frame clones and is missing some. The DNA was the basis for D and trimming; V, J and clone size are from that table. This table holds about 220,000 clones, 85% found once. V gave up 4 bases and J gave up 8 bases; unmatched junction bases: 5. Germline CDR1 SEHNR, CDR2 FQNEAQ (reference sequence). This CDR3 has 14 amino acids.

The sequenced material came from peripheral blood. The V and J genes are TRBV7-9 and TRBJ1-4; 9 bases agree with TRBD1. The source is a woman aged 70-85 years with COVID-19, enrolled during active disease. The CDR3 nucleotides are TGTGCCAGCAGCTCCGGACAGGGGAGGGAAAAACTGTTTTTT. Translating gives CASSSGQGREKLFF.